This T cell receptor beta chain was observed in a study of identical twins. The cDNA had a unique molecular identifier and a template-switch universal primer site. TCRdb itself ran the 5' RACE reads through MiXCR, one entry per CDR3 protein. Here the sample spans about 520,000 distinct CDR3 sequences, less than 25% being singletons. Germline V lookup: CDR1 MNHEY, CDR2 SMNVEV (reference sequence). The CDR3 is 14 residues long. The V end lost 5 bases, the J end lost 8 bases, and 15 bases lay between the germline ends. Separately, the same data were catalogued under a study of T cells expressing NK-cell markers. From that paper: Sorting was limited to alpha-beta TCR-expressing T cells with an anti-gamma-delta TCR antibody in several experiments.

This clonotype originated in a woman younger than 35 in good health. The sequenced sample was CD4+ T cells sorted from blood. The rearrangement uses TRBV27 and TRBJ2-2; perhaps TRBD2 as D (6 bases). The CDR3 sequence is CASSGDWSLGELFF. In DNA, the CDR3 is TGTGCCAGCAGTGGGGACTGGTCGTTAGGGGAGCTGTTTTTT.